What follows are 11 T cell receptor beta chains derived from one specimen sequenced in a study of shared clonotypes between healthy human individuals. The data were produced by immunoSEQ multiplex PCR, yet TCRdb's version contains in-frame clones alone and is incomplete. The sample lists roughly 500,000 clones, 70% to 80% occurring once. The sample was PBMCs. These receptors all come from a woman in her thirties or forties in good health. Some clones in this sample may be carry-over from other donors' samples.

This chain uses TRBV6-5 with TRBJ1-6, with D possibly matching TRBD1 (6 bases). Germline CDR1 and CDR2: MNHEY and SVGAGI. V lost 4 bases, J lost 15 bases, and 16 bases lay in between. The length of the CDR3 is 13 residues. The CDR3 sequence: CASSSDRRWVLHF. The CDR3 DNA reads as TGTGCCAGCAGTTCCGACAGGCGTTGGGTCCTCCACTTT.

The CDR3 DNA follows: TGTGCCAGCAGTTACTCGGGACAGGGGCACACTGAAGCTTTCTTT. Protein product: CASSYSGQGHTEAFF. The rearrangement links TRBV6-5 to TRBJ1-1; 10 positions agree with TRBD1. Germline V lookup: CDR1 MNHEY, CDR2 SVGAGI. After removal of 0 bases from V and 3 bases from J, the junction contained 1 base not matched to a gene. This CDR3 is 15 amino acids long.

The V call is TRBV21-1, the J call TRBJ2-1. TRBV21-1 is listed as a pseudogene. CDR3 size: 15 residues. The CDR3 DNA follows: TGTGCCAGCAGCCCCGGGACCCAGACAAACAATGAGCAGTTCTTC. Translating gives CASSPGTQTNNEQFF.

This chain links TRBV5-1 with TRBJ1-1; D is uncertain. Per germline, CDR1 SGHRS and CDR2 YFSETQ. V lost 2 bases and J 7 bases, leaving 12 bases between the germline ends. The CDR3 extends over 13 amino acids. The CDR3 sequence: CASSLGTIYEAFF. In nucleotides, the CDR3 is TGCGCCAGCAGCTTAGGAACAATTTATGAAGCTTTCTTT.

CDR3 DNA sequence: TGTGCCAGCAGTTTTGCCCGCTCCCCTCACAATGAGCAGTTCTTC. Translated, it gives CASSFARSPHNEQFF. The gene calls are TRBV27 and TRBJ2-1; D not certain. CDR3 size: 15 residues. Germline CDR1 MNHEY, CDR2 SMNVEV (reference sequence). V was cut by 3 bases and J by 5 bases, with 14 bases left in between.

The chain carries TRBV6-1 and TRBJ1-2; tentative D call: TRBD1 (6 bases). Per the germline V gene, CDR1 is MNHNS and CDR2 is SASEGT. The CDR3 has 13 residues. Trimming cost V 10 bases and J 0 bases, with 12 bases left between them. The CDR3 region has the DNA TGTGCCACCCGACAGGCCCCTAACTATGGCTACACCTTC. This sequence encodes CATRQAPNYGYTF.

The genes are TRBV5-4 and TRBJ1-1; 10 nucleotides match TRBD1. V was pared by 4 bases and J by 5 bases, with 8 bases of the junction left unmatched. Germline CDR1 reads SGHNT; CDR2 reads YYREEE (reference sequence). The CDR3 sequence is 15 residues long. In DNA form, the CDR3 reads TGTGCCAGCAGCCAAACGACAGGGGGCAGGACTGAAGCTTTCTTT. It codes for CASSQTTGGRTEAFF.

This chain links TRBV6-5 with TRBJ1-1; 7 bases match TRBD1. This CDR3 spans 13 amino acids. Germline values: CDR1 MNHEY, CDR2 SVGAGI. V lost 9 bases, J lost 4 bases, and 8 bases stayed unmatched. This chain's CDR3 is CASQQGWSTEAFF. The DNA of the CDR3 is TGTGCCAGTCAACAGGGGTGGAGCACTGAAGCTTTCTTT.

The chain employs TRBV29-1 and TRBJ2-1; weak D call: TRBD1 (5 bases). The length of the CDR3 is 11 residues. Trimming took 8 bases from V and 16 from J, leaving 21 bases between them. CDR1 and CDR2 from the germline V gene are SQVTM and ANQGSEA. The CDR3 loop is CSTSSGPDNFF. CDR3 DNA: TGCAGCACCTCGTCAGGGCCGGATAATTTCTTC.

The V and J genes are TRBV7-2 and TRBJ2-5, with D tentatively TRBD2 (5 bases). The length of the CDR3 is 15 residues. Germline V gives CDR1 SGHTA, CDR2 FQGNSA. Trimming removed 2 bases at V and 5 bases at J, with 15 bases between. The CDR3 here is CASSLNSRRGETQYF. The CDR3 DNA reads TGTGCCAGCAGCTTAAACTCCCGGAGAGGGGAGACCCAGTACTTC.

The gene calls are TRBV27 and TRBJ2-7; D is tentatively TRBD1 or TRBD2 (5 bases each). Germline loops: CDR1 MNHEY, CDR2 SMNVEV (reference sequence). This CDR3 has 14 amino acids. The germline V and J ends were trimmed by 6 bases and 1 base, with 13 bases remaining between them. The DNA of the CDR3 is TGTGCCAGCAGCCCTGGGGACCCATCCTACGAGCAGTACTTC. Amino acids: CASSPGDPSYEQYF.